One and the same sample provided the 19 T cell receptor beta chains below, sequenced in a study of beta chain features in type 1 diabetes. Expressed TCRB transcripts were sequenced because the entire RNA isolate underwent reverse transcription. Generated by immunoSEQ multiplex PCR, the TCRdb table keeps only in-frame clones and is missing some. This sample has roughly 300,000 clones, with less than 15% found just once. Sequencing used central memory CD4+ T cells from blood. The receptors come from a man aged 25 to 40 in good health.

The chain uses TRBV30 and TRBJ2-1, with D unclear. With 3 bases removed from V and 4 bases from J, the gap between germline ends came to 7 bases. There are 12 residues in the CDR3. The germline V gene has CDR1 GTSNPN and CDR2 SVGIG (reference sequence). This CDR3 reads CAWRWQYNEQFF. In nucleotides, the CDR3 is TGTGCCTGGAGGTGGCAGTACAATGAGCAGTTCTTC.

This clone was recorded at least ten times. V and J are TRBV7-9 and TRBJ1-5; the D gene is possibly TRBD1 (6 bases). V lost 4 bases, J lost 0 bases, and 22 bases lay in between. The CDR3 loop spans 19 amino acids. Per germline, CDR1 SEHNR and CDR2 FQNEAQ (reference sequence). The CDR3 protein is CASSSSRGATTGSNQPQHF. For the CDR3, the DNA is TGTGCCAGCAGCTCATCTAGGGGCGCTACGACAGGTAGCAATCAGCCCCAGCATTTT.

The count of this clone is one. The rearrangement joins TRBV30 to TRBJ2-1; D is unclear. V was pared by 3 bases and J by 10 bases, with 19 bases between. Germline V CDR1 and CDR2: GTSNPN, SVGIG (reference sequence). The CDR3 sequence is 14 residues long. Here the CDR3 DNA reads TGTGCCTGGAGCGACGGCCCACAACGGCGGGAGCAGTTCTTC. Translation: CAWSDGPQRREQFF.

The chain joins TRBV5-4 to TRBJ1-2; TRBD1 might be the D (5 bases). From germline, CDR1 is SGHNT and CDR2 YYREEE (reference sequence). CDR3 length equals 15 residues. Trimming took off 0 bases at V and 6 bases at J, with 15 bases between the two ends. In nucleotides, the CDR3 is TGTGCCAGCAGCTTGGCCTGGGTAGGGGCGAATGGCTACACCTTC. This encodes CASSLAWVGANGYTF.

V is TRBV6-5 and J is TRBJ1-2; 7 bases align to TRBD1. V was pared by 6 bases and J by 3 bases, with 4 bases of the junction left unmatched. Germline assignment: CDR1 MNHEY and CDR2 SVGAGI. This CDR3 region has 13 residues. CDR3 sequence reads: CASRTGTHYGYTF. In DNA, the CDR3 is TGTGCCAGCAGGACAGGGACTCACTATGGCTACACCTTC.

The gene calls are TRBV14 and TRBJ2-1, with no clear D. This CDR3 comprises 13 residues. V gave up 0 bases and J gave up 12 bases, with 12 bases separating them. CDR1 and CDR2 (germline): SGHDN, FVKESK. CDR3: CASSQDVLPVQFF. In nucleotides, the CDR3 is TGTGCCAGCAGCCAAGATGTCCTGCCTGTGCAGTTCTTC.

This clone was seen a few times. The rearrangement uses TRBV4-1 and TRBJ1-3; D unclear. The V gene lost 0 bases and the J gene lost 1 base, with 10 bases spanning the gap. The CDR3 has 16 residues. Germline CDR1 and CDR2: MGHRA and YSYEKL. Here the CDR3 DNA reads TGCGCCAGCAGCCAAGAGCCCAAAGGTTCTGGAAACACCATATATTTT. Protein sequence: CASSQEPKGSGNTIYF.

The chain is built from TRBV6-6 and TRBJ1-6; tentative D call: TRBD1 (6 bases). Looked up from germline, CDR1 is MNHNY and CDR2 is SVGAGI (reference sequence). The CDR3 contains 14 residues. The V and J ends lost 4 bases and 7 bases respectively, with 11 bases between them. The CDR3 here is CASSSQGRNSPLHF. CDR3 DNA sequence: TGTGCCAGCAGTTCGCAGGGGAGGAATTCACCCCTCCACTTT.

A few counts support this clone. The chain uses TRBV2 and TRBJ2-7; D is possibly TRBD1 (6 bases). The CDR3 is 13 residues long. V shed 8 bases and J shed 8 bases, with 19 bases lying between them. Germline lookup yields CDR1 SNHLY and CDR2 FYNNEI. The DNA for the CDR3 is TGTGCCAGCGGCTCAAACACCCAGGGGAAGCAGTACTTC. Amino acid sequence: CASGSNTQGKQYF. The variable domain in full, completed from reference TRBV2 and TRBJ2-7, reads EPEVTQTPSHQVTQMGQEVILRCVPISNHLYFYWYRQILGQKVEFLVSFYNNEISEKSEIFDDQFSVERPDGSNFTLKIRSTKLEDSAMYFCASGSNTQGKQYFGPGTRLTVT.

This clone was detected only a few times. This chain joins TRBV29-1 and TRBJ2-1, with 11 bases identical to TRBD2. The CDR3 covers 13 residues. Germline trimming cut 7 bases from V and 6 bases from J; bases unmatched to any gene: 5. Per germline, CDR1 SQVTM and CDR2 ANQGSEA. DNA of the CDR3: TGCAGCGCTATAGCGGGAGGGTCCAATGAGCAGTTCTTC. Encoded protein: CSAIAGGSNEQFF.

The J gene is TRBJ1-3, the V gene TRBV7-8; D is uncertain. The CDR3 is 15 amino acids. Deletions cut 6 bases from V and 0 bases from J, with 12 bases between. Per germline, CDR1 SGHVS and CDR2 FQNEAQ. The CDR3 loop is CASSQTAASGNTIYF. As DNA, the CDR3 is TGTGCCAGCAGTCAAACAGCAGCCTCTGGAAACACCATATATTTT.

Details on this clone: Other DNA sequences within the sample encode an identical CDR3. V is TRBV5-1 and J is TRBJ1-1; no reliable D call. This CDR3 is built from 14 residues. The germline gives CDR1 SGHRS, CDR2 YFSETQ. V was pared by 0 bases and J by 1 base, with 7 bases between. The CDR3 DNA sequence: TGCGCCAGCAGCTTGGGATCAGGGAACACTGAAGCTTTCTTT. It yields the protein CASSLGSGNTEAFF.

V and J are TRBV10-3 and TRBJ2-7; 11 nucleotides match TRBD2. Unmatched junction bases numbered 6, after V lost 6 bases and J lost 8 bases. This CDR3 has 13 residues. The germline V gene encodes CDR1 ENHRY and CDR2 SYGVKD. This chain's CDR3 is CAIRGLAGGQQYV. The CDR3 DNA follows: TGTGCCATCAGGGGGCTAGCGGGAGGTCAGCAGTACGTC.

The V and J genes are TRBV30 and TRBJ1-1; D may be TRBD1 (6 bases). The V end was cut by 3 bases, the J end by 2 bases, with 10 bases between. CDR3 length: 13 amino acids. Germline values: CDR1 GTSNPN, CDR2 SVGIG (reference sequence). Written as DNA, the CDR3 is TGTGCCTGGAGCAAGGGGGGAAACACTGAAGCTTTCTTT. This translates into CAWSKGGNTEAFF.

This clone was counted a few times. The rearrangement links TRBV7-2 to TRBJ1-5; 7 bases match TRBD1. J was trimmed by 5 bases and V by 4 bases; bases with no gene match: 8. The germline gives CDR1 SGHTA, CDR2 FQGNSA. There are 15 residues in the CDR3. CDR3 region: CASSSQGKADQPQHF. The CDR3 region has the DNA TGTGCCAGCAGCTCACAGGGGAAGGCGGATCAGCCCCAGCATTTT.

This rearrangement joins TRBV30 to TRBJ2-5, with a tentative D call TRBD2 (6 bases). V was pared by 5 bases and J by 4 bases, with 14 bases between. The length of the CDR3 is 13 residues. The germline V gene has CDR1 GTSNPN and CDR2 SVGIG (reference sequence). The DNA for the CDR3 is TGTGCCTGGGGGCTTAGGAGGGCAGAGACCCAGTACTTC. This encodes CAWGLRRAETQYF. Together with reference TRBV30 and TRBJ2-5, the CDR3 gives the full variable domain: SQTIHQWPATLVQPVGSPLSLECTVEGTSNPNLYWYRQAAGRGLQLLFYSVGIGQISSEVPQNLSASRPQDRQFILSSKKLLLSDSGFYLCAWGLRRAETQYFGPGTRLLVL.

This sequence joins TRBV2 and TRBJ2-1, with 10 positions matching TRBD2. The CDR3 length is 13 residues. With V trimmed by 7 bases and J by 7 bases, 4 bases remained unmatched. The germline V gene has CDR1 SNHLY and CDR2 FYNNEI. Here the CDR3 DNA reads TGTGCCAGCATGGGACTAGCGATGAATGAGCAGTTCTTC. It encodes CASMGLAMNEQFF. Using reference TRBV2 and TRBJ2-1 for the parts outside the CDR3, the full variable domain is EPEVTQTPSHQVTQMGQEVILRCVPISNHLYFYWYRQILGQKVEFLVSFYNNEISEKSEIFDDQFSVERPDGSNFTLKIRSTKLEDSAMYFCASMGLAMNEQFFGPGTRLTVL.

Written as DNA, the CDR3 is TGTGCCAGCAGCGGAGAGAAGGGGGCGGCGACAGATACGCAGTATTTT. It specifies CASSGEKGAATDTQYF. The chain recombines TRBV13 with TRBJ2-3; TRBD1 agrees at 7 bases. The germline V gene has CDR1 PRHDT and CDR2 FYEKMQ (reference sequence). The J segment lost 3 bases and the V segment lost 5 bases, leaving 11 bases of the junction unmatched. CDR3 size: 16 residues.

The chain carries TRBV12-5 and TRBJ2-7, with D maybe TRBD2 (5 bases). Germline V CDR1 and CDR2: LGHNT, FRNRAP. The CDR3 is made up of 13 amino acids. Trimming removed 2 bases from V and 6 bases from J, with 11 bases in between. The DNA for the CDR3 is TGTGCTAGTGGTTTGAGTGGACGGGGCGAGCAGTACTTC. Its protein is CASGLSGRGEQYF.